The 17 T cell receptor beta chains below come from one sample, sequenced in a study of shared clonotypes between healthy human individuals. Method: immunoSEQ multiplex PCR; TCRdb's copy keeps in-frame clones and lacks some. The sample yields about 600,000 clones, around 97% seen once. What was sequenced was naive CD4+ T cells sorted from blood. Indicated subset: CD45RA+ positively selected. The source is a woman aged 30 to 39 in good health.

The CDR3 loop reads CASSLGASGSYEQYF. The DNA of the CDR3 is TGCGCCAGCAGCTTGGGGGCTAGCGGGAGTTACGAGCAGTACTTC. The chain recombines TRBV5-1 with TRBJ2-5; 10 positions match TRBD2. The better agreement between TRBJ2-7 and the DNA end casts doubt on the J call. The CDR3 extends over 15 amino acids. Germline values: CDR1 SGHRS, CDR2 YFSETQ.

In the case of this clone: The junction departs from germline at one end; a sequencing error may be responsible. The rearrangement links TRBV5-1 to TRBJ2-3; TRBD2 aligns across 11 bases. The germline V gene has CDR1 SGHRS and CDR2 YFSETQ. The CDR3 contains 15 residues. The CDR3 is CASSPGTSGTDTQYF. In DNA, the CDR3 is TGCGCCAGCAGCCCGGGGACTAGCGGCACTGATACGCAGTATTTT.

This rearrangement joins TRBV30 to TRBJ1-5, with D possibly matching TRBD1 (6 bases). The CDR3 runs 14 residues. CDR1 and CDR2 from the germline V gene are GTSNPN and SVGIG (reference sequence). The V end was cut by 5 bases, the J end by 6 bases, with 17 bases between. This chain's CDR3 is CAWEKSGGAQPQHF. The CDR3 nucleotides are TGTGCCTGGGAAAAGTCTGGGGGGGCTCAGCCCCAGCATTTT.

The chain is built from TRBV28 and TRBJ1-5; D possibly corresponds to TRBD1 (5 bases). V gave up 7 bases and J gave up 5 bases, with 18 bases separating them. The CDR3 covers 15 residues. Germline CDR1 reads MDHEN; CDR2 reads SYDVKM. CDR3 sequence: CASTGGRGFDQPQHF. Written as DNA, the CDR3 is TGTGCCAGCACCGGCGGAAGGGGTTTCGATCAGCCCCAGCATTTT.

This clone was seen a single time. The J gene is TRBJ1-1, the V gene TRBV19; maybe TRBD1 (6 bases). Trimming left V 4 bases short and J 0 bases short, with 18 bases between. Germline CDR1 LNHDA, CDR2 SQIVND (reference sequence). The CDR3 contains 17 residues. CDR3 loop: CASSKGRGEYLNTEAFF. For the CDR3, the DNA is TGTGCCAGTAGTAAGGGCAGGGGCGAGTACCTGAACACTGAAGCTTTCTTT.

The CDR3 sequence is CASSYSNRHRAGAFF. Here the CDR3 DNA reads TGTGCCAGCAGTTACTCGAATCGCCACAGGGCAGGGGCTTTCTTT. The chain links TRBV6-6 to TRBJ1-1; the D gene is possibly TRBD1 (6 bases). The germline V gene has CDR1 MNHNY and CDR2 SVGAGI (reference sequence). V was pared by 0 bases and J by 11 bases, with 19 bases between. The CDR3 contains 15 residues.

The chain carries TRBV29-1 and TRBJ2-3; no firm D call. The CDR3 loop spans 14 amino acids. Trimming took 6 bases from V and 4 from J, leaving 17 bases between them. Looked up from germline, CDR1 is SQVTM and CDR2 is ANQGSEA. This chain's CDR3 is CSVSDRDGSDTQYF. The CDR3 DNA reads TGCAGCGTAAGTGACCGAGACGGCTCAGATACGCAGTATTTT.

This clone was detected once. This chain joins TRBV28 and TRBJ2-2; D not resolved. Deletions cut 4 bases from V and 6 bases from J, with 9 bases between. Germline V gene lookup returns CDR1 MDHEN and CDR2 SYDVKM. The CDR3 is 13 residues long. CDR3: CASSSPRAGELFF. DNA of the CDR3: TGTGCCAGCAGTTCCCCTCGCGCCGGGGAGCTGTTTTTT.

The rearrangement uses TRBV6-4 and TRBJ1-2; D is possibly TRBD1 (6 bases). Germline V gives CDR1 MRHNA, CDR2 SNTAGT. The CDR3 loop spans 13 amino acids. V was cut by 3 bases and J by 4 bases, with 9 bases left in between. The CDR3 bases are TGTGCCAGCAGTGAAACAGGGTCCTATGGCTACACCTTC. Protein: CASSETGSYGYTF.

The gene calls are TRBV19 and TRBJ2-2; 8 bases line up with TRBD2. The CDR3 has 17 residues. Trimming removed 7 bases from V and 6 bases from J; junction bases left unmatched: 16. CDR1 and CDR2 (germline): LNHDA, SQIVND (reference sequence). This CDR3 reads CASTGSGILFSAGELFF. In DNA, the CDR3 is TGTGCCAGTACGGGTAGCGGGATATTGTTCTCCGCCGGGGAGCTGTTTTTT.

The chain recombines TRBV6-5 with TRBJ2-7, with a weak D call TRBD2 (6 bases). With 7 bases removed from V and 4 bases from J, the gap between germline ends came to 14 bases. From germline, CDR1 is MNHEY and CDR2 SVGAGI. This CDR3 is 13 amino acids long. The CDR3 loop is CASMGGEQYEQYF. CDR3 nucleotides: TGTGCCAGCATGGGCGGGGAACAATACGAGCAGTACTTC.

This chain connects TRBV5-6 to TRBJ1-2; 7 bases fit TRBD1. J was trimmed by 2 bases and V by 4 bases; bases with no gene match: 8. Germline CDR1 reads SGHDT; CDR2 reads YYEEEE. The CDR3 has 15 residues. The CDR3 loop is CASSKWATGNYGYTF. The CDR3 DNA reads TGTGCCAGCAGCAAGTGGGCGACAGGGAACTATGGCTACACCTTC.

V usage is TRBV6-5 and J usage is TRBJ2-5, with D uncertain. CDR1 is MNHEY, CDR2 SVGAGI, per germline. The V end lost 4 bases, the J end lost 1 base, and 16 bases lay between the germline ends. There are 16 residues in the CDR3. CDR3 coding DNA: TGTGCCAGCAGTTTACAACAAGGATGGCCCCAAGAGACCCAGTACTTC. Protein product: CASSLQQGWPQETQYF.

The chain uses TRBV5-1 and TRBJ2-2, with D hard to call. This CDR3 spans 13 amino acids. V gave up 5 bases and J gave up 3 bases, with 8 bases separating them. In germline, CDR1 is SGHRS, CDR2 YFSETQ. The CDR3 here is CASSAADTGELFF. CDR3 in DNA: TGCGCCAGCAGTGCGGCGGACACCGGGGAGCTGTTTTTT.

This chain joins TRBV7-2 and TRBJ2-1, with 10 bases lining up with TRBD2. This CDR3 contains 17 residues. Unmatched junction bases numbered 8, after V lost 0 bases and J lost 6 bases. Germline lookup yields CDR1 SGHTA and CDR2 FQGNSA. DNA for the CDR3: TGTGCCAGCAGCTTAGCATCTAGCGGGAGCGTTCGCAATGAGCAGTTCTTC. It encodes CASSLASSGSVRNEQFF.

This chain links TRBV6-5 with TRBJ2-5; 7 bases map to TRBD2. V dropped 6 bases and J dropped 5; count of bases not matched to a gene: 9. Germline V gene lookup returns CDR1 MNHEY and CDR2 SVGAGI. This CDR3 is 14 amino acids long. In nucleotides, the CDR3 is TGTGCCAGCAGCCCGGGGAGGGGTGGGGAGACCCAGTACTTC. This sequence encodes CASSPGRGGETQYF.

The chain employs TRBV5-1 and TRBJ1-2; possibly TRBD1 for D (6 bases). V was trimmed by 4 bases and J by 6 bases, leaving 19 bases between them. This CDR3 comprises 15 residues. From germline, CDR1 is SGHRS and CDR2 YFSETQ. This CDR3 is CASSGAAGVGDGYTF. DNA of the CDR3: TGCGCCAGCAGCGGGGCCGCAGGGGTCGGGGATGGCTACACCTTC.